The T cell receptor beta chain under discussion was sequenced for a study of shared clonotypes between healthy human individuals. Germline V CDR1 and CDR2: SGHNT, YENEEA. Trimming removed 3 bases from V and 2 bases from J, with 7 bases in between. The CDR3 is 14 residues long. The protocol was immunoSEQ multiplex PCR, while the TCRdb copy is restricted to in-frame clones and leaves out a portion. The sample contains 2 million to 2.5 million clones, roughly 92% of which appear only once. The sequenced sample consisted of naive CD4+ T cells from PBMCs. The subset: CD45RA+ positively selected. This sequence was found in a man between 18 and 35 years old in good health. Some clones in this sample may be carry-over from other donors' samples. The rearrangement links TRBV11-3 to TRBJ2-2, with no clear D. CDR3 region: CASSFYGNTGELFF. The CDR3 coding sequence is TGTGCCAGCAGCTTTTATGGCAACACCGGGGAGCTGTTTTTT.